The clone carrying this TCR beta chain was observed a single time. This specimen comes from a study of OX40 agonist ivuxolimab in advanced cancers. This table comes from immunoSEQ multiplex PCR, and its TCRdb copy is limited to in-frame clones, with some not included. This sample has just over 60,000 clones; about 92% occur once, and the top ten carry about 0.59%. Germline CDR1 reads LNHNV; CDR2 reads YYDKDF (reference sequence). The CDR3 covers 14 residues. Trimming cost V 0 bases and J 5 bases, with 10 bases left between them. The chain uses TRBV15 and TRBJ1-1; TRBD1 might be the D (6 bases). The clonotype originates from an adult with an advanced solid tumor such as melanoma, head and neck, liver or kidney cancer. The sample consisted of CD4+ or CD8+ T cells sorted from blood, taken in a trial of the OX40 agonist ivuxolimab. CDR3 nucleotide sequence: TGTGCCACCAGCAGAGATGTAGGGGGAACTGAAGCTTTCTTT. Its protein product is CATSRDVGGTEAFF.